The 29 T cell receptor beta chains reported below all come from one sample, sequenced in a study of blood T cell repertoires in COVID-19. TCRdb's copy holds only in-frame clones and misses some; the assay was immunoSEQ multiplex PCR. This sample has under 30,000 clones, with around 85% found just once. Sequences were obtained from peripheral blood. The receptors shown here come from a human donor with active COVID-19. The donor label of this sample is uncertain.

The chain couples TRBV28 to TRBJ2-6; TRBD1 aligns across 10 bases. With V trimmed by 4 bases and J by 2 bases, 5 bases remained unmatched. Germline V gives CDR1 MDHEN, CDR2 SYDVKM. The CDR3 runs 17 residues. CDR3 in DNA: TGTGCCAGCAGTTCCTCCGGGACAGGGGCTGGGGCCAACGTCCTGACTTTC. As protein: CASSSSGTGAGANVLTF. Based on the CDR3 plus reference TRBV28 and TRBJ2-6, the full variable domain is DVKVTQSSRYLVKRTGEKVFLECVQDMDHENMFWYRQDPGLGLRLIYFSYDVKMKEKGDIPEGYSVSREKKERFSLILESASTNQTSMYLCASSSSGTGAGANVLTFGAGSRLTVL.

The CDR3 coding sequence is TGTGCCAGCAGCTTCTCCGGCGGGGCTCCCGGGGCCAACGTCCTGACTTTC. This translates into CASSFSGGAPGANVLTF. V and J are TRBV7-3 and TRBJ2-6, with D perhaps TRBD2 (6 bases). The V end was cut by 3 bases, the J end by 4 bases, with 16 bases between. CDR1 and CDR2 from the germline V gene are SGHTA and FQGTGA. This CDR3 comprises 17 residues.

The CDR3 sequence: CASSPRGHLEAFF. CDR3 DNA sequence: TGTGCCAGCAGTCCAAGGGGACACCTAGAAGCTTTCTTT. The J gene is TRBJ1-1, the V gene TRBV12-3 or TRBV12-4, with D possibly matching TRBD1 (6 bases). CDR3 length: 13 residues. V shed 5 bases and J shed 8 bases, with 15 bases lying between them.

Remarks on this clone: At one boundary the junction diverges from the germline segment, which might be a read error. The V call is TRBV6-6, the J call TRBJ2-3; 9 bases line up with TRBD2. This CDR3 is built from 12 residues. CDR1 is MNHNY and CDR2 is SVGAGI in the germline V gene (reference sequence). The CDR3 reads CASSYASGVPIF. The DNA of the CDR3 is TGTGCCAGCAGTTACGCTAGCGGGGTTCCCATTTTT.

This clone was counted a few times. The V call is TRBV28, the J call TRBJ2-7; perhaps TRBD2 as D (5 bases). The ends were cut back, 7 bases at V and 7 bases at J, with 23 bases in the middle. Germline CDR1 MDHEN, CDR2 SYDVKM. The CDR3 is 15 residues long. CDR3 residues: CASNTLGAEAGEQYF. The CDR3 nucleotides read TGTGCCAGCAATACCTTAGGCGCGGAGGCCGGGGAGCAGTACTTC.

V gene TRBV12-3 or TRBV12-4 combines with J gene TRBJ2-1, with TRBD2 as a possible D gene (5 bases). V lost 5 bases, J lost 4 bases, and 9 bases lay in between. The CDR3 is 13 amino acids. As DNA, the CDR3 is TGTGCCAGCAGTAGCGGCTTGTACAATGAGCAGTTCTTC. It translates to CASSSGLYNEQFF.

This clone was detected a few times. V usage is TRBV19 and J usage is TRBJ1-2, with 7 bases aligning to TRBD1. V shed 2 bases and J 3 bases; nucleotides not matched to a gene: 12. CDR1 LNHDA and CDR2 SQIVND come from the germline V gene (reference sequence). The CDR3 contains 17 residues. The CDR3 sequence: CASSIMLSAGGYYGYTF. The CDR3 DNA reads as TGTGCCAGTAGTATAATGCTATCGGCAGGGGGTTACTATGGCTACACCTTC.

The J gene is TRBJ2-5, the V gene TRBV4-1; 12 bases match TRBD1. Per germline, CDR1 MGHRA and CDR2 YSYEKL. The CDR3 sequence is 16 residues long. The J segment lost 5 bases and the V segment lost 4 bases, leaving 8 bases of the junction unmatched. Here the CDR3 DNA reads TGCGCCAGCAGCCCCGGGACAGGGGGCTTTTTGGAGACCCAGTACTTC. Translated, it gives CASSPGTGGFLETQYF.

This chain joins TRBV5-1 and TRBJ2-7; TRBD2 agrees at 8 bases. This CDR3 comprises 16 residues. V lost 3 bases and J lost 5; bases outside the gene matches: 13. Germline assignment: CDR1 SGHRS and CDR2 YFSETQ. CDR3 protein: CASSSQTGTSLHEQYF. CDR3 bases: TGCGCCAGCAGCTCACAAACCGGGACTAGTTTACACGAGCAGTACTTC.

This clone was recorded only once. The chain employs TRBV24-1 and TRBJ2-1, with 9 bases matching TRBD2. V dropped 6 bases and J dropped 6; count of bases not matched to a gene: 5. The CDR3 totals 14 residues. The germline CDR1 and CDR2 sequences are KGHDR and SFDVKD. CDR3 sequence: CATSISGSINEQFF. The CDR3 DNA is TGTGCCACCAGTATTAGCGGGAGTATCAATGAGCAGTTCTTC.

The chain is built from TRBV7-9 and TRBJ1-3; tentative D call: TRBD1 (5 bases). The V gene lost 1 base and the J gene lost 0 bases, with 13 bases spanning the gap. Germline-derived CDR1 and CDR2 are SEHNR and FQNEAQ (reference sequence). This CDR3 is 17 amino acids long. The CDR3 sequence is CASSLGSNRRSGNTIYF. For the CDR3, the DNA is TGTGCCAGCAGCTTAGGTTCTAACAGGCGCTCTGGAAACACCATATATTTT.

This chain joins TRBV19 and TRBJ1-4; D perhaps matches TRBD1 (5 bases). The germline CDR1 and CDR2 sequences are LNHDA and SQIVND (reference sequence). V lost 7 bases, J lost 7 bases, and 19 bases lay in between. This CDR3 has 15 residues. For the CDR3, the DNA is TGTGCCAGTAAAGGCAGGGATTTTTGGGGTGAAAAACTGTTTTTT. This codes for CASKGRDFWGEKLFF.

Written as DNA, the CDR3 is TGTGCCAGCAGCTTATCCCGGGGGGCGAACACCGGGGAGCTGTTTTTT. Amino acid sequence: CASSLSRGANTGELFF. The gene calls are TRBV7-3 and TRBJ2-2; 7 bases are a match to TRBD2. Germline CDR1 is SGHTA and CDR2 is FQGTGA. This CDR3 region has 16 residues. The V segment lost 2 bases and the J segment 0 bases; nucleotides outside the gene matches: 3.

The gene calls are TRBV18 and TRBJ2-1, with TRBD2 as a possible D gene (6 bases). The CDR3 has 14 amino acids. Germline values: CDR1 KGHSH, CDR2 LQKENI. Trimming took 8 bases from V and 6 from J, leaving 17 bases between them. The CDR3 DNA is TGTGCCAGCCATCAAACCCGGGGAGGCAATGAGCAGTTCTTC. Translated, it gives CASHQTRGGNEQFF.

In the case of this clone: The junction does not match germline at one end; this may be a read error. The genes are TRBV29-1 and TRBJ1-1; D may be TRBD1 (6 bases). The germline CDR1 and CDR2 sequences are SQVTM and ANQGSEA. The CDR3 contains 16 residues. CDR3 loop: CSAEGESGDTNTEAFF. For the CDR3, the DNA is TGCAGCGCTGAAGGTGAATCCGGGGACACCAACACTGAAGCTTTCTTT.

This rearrangement joins TRBV5-1 to TRBJ2-2; 9 bases are a match to TRBD1. CDR3 size: 17 residues. With 1 base clipped from V and 5 bases from J, the junction kept 9 bases outside the gene matches. Germline lookup yields CDR1 SGHRS and CDR2 YFSETQ. The CDR3 is CASSLPPGTGQTGELFF. The CDR3 DNA is TGCGCCAGCAGCTTGCCACCCGGGACAGGGCAGACCGGGGAGCTGTTTTTT.

The chain employs TRBV3-1 (or the pseudogene TRBV3-2) and TRBJ1-2; 7 positions match TRBD1. With V trimmed by 4 bases and J by 3 bases, 5 bases remained unmatched. The CDR3 totals 14 residues. The V gene's germline CDR1 is LGHDT and CDR2 YNNKEL (reference sequence). The CDR3 spells CASSRGTADYGYTF. The CDR3 DNA follows: TGTGCCAGCAGCCGAGGGACAGCTGACTATGGCTACACCTTC.

The chain joins TRBV4-2 to TRBJ2-2; D not resolved. The CDR3 has 16 amino acids. The germline gives CDR1 LGHNA, CDR2 YNFKEQ. The V end lost 1 base, the J end lost 6 bases, and 15 bases lay between the germline ends. The CDR3 nucleotides read TGTGCCAGCAGCCAAGCCCACATGTCTCAGGCCGGGGAGCTGTTTTTT. This translates into CASSQAHMSQAGELFF.

The chain couples TRBV6-5 to TRBJ2-5; 11 bases line up with TRBD2. V shed 7 bases and J 2 bases; nucleotides not matched to a gene: 3. From germline, CDR1 is MNHEY and CDR2 SVGAGI. The CDR3 is made up of 14 amino acids. The CDR3 region has the DNA TGTGCCAGCACCCTAGCGGGGGGTCAAGAGACCCAGTACTTC. Translation gives CASTLAGGQETQYF.

The rearrangement uses TRBV14 and TRBJ2-6; no firm D call. V was clipped by 6 bases and J by 2 bases, with 5 bases between them. The germline V gene encodes CDR1 SGHDN and CDR2 FVKESK. This CDR3 has 13 amino acids. CDR3 protein: CASRITGANVLTF. In nucleotides, the CDR3 is TGTGCCAGCAGAATAACTGGGGCCAACGTCCTGACTTTC. Variable domain in full (rest from reference TRBV14 and TRBJ2-6): EAGVTQFPSHSVIEKGQTVTLRCDPISGHDNLYWYRRVMGKEIKFLLHFVKESKQDESGMPNNRFLAERTGGTYSTLKVQPAELEDSGVYFCASRITGANVLTFGAGSRLTVL.

This clone was recorded once. The chain joins TRBV5-4 to TRBJ2-6, with a possible D match to TRBD2 (5 bases). The CDR3 extends over 15 amino acids. Trimming shortened V by 2 bases and J by 2 bases, and 8 bases separated the two germline ends. Germline V gene sequence: CDR1 SGHNT, CDR2 YYREEE (reference sequence). This CDR3 reads CASSFAGPGANVLTF. The CDR3 DNA follows: TGTGCCAGCAGCTTCGCGGGCCCTGGGGCCAACGTCCTGACTTTC. The full variable domain, rest sourced from reference TRBV5-4 and TRBJ2-6, is ETGVTQSPTHLIKTRGQQVTLRCSSQSGHNTVSWYQQALGQGPQFIFQYYREEENGRGNFPPRFSGLQFPNYSSELNVNALELDDSALYLCASSFAGPGANVLTFGAGSRLTVL.

The CDR3 DNA follows: TGTGCCAGCAGCTTGGAGAAGACCCAGTACTTC. Its translation: CASSLEKTQYF. The genes are TRBV7-2 and TRBJ2-5, with unresolved D. CDR3 length: 11 amino acids. Per the germline V gene, CDR1 is SGHTA and CDR2 is FQGNSA. V lost 3 bases, J lost 6 bases, and 5 bases lay in between.

The chain has TRBV7-2 and TRBJ2-2; no clear D gene. The CDR3 runs to 16 residues. V was cut by 0 bases and J by 4 bases, with 12 bases left in between. Germline values: CDR1 SGHTA, CDR2 FQGNSA. CDR3 sequence: CASSLAPSSLTGELFF. The CDR3 DNA reads TGTGCCAGCAGCTTAGCCCCTAGTAGCCTCACCGGGGAGCTGTTTTTT. The full variable domain, its missing parts supplied by reference TRBV7-2 and TRBJ2-2, is GAGVSQSPSNKVTEKGKDVELRCDPISGHTALYWYRQSLGQGLEFLIYFQGNSAPDKSGLPSDRFSAERTGGSVSTLTIQRTQQEDSAVYLCASSLAPSSLTGELFFGEGSRLTVL.

This clone was detected only once. This CDR3 reads CASSRGTGTVNGYTF. The CDR3 coding sequence is TGTGCCAGCAGTCGCGGAACTGGGACAGTCAATGGCTACACCTTC. The V gene is TRBV27, the J gene TRBJ1-2; 7 bases fit TRBD1. Germline-derived CDR1 and CDR2 are MNHEY and SMNVEV (reference sequence). The CDR3 is 15 residues long. After removal of 5 bases from V and 6 bases from J, the junction contained 12 bases not matched to a gene.

The chain is built from TRBV6-1 and TRBJ2-1, with TRBD2 identical over 9 bases. CDR3 length: 16 residues. V shed 2 bases and J 3 bases; nucleotides not matched to a gene: 5. Germline V gene lookup returns CDR1 MNHNS and CDR2 SASEGT. For the CDR3, the DNA is TGTGCCAGCAGTGAATCTCTAGCGGGGAACTACAATGAGCAGTTCTTC. It is translated as CASSESLAGNYNEQFF.

The chain employs TRBV29-1 and TRBJ2-1, with 13 bases matching TRBD2. Germline values: CDR1 SQVTM, CDR2 ANQGSEA. V lost 6 bases, J lost 13 bases, and 9 bases stayed unmatched. The CDR3 is 13 amino acids. This chain's CDR3 is CSVRTSGSWEQFF. In DNA form, the CDR3 reads TGCAGCGTCAGGACTAGCGGGAGTTGGGAACAGTTCTTC.

The chain has TRBV13 and TRBJ1-5; 11 nucleotides match TRBD1. This CDR3 spans 16 amino acids. Per the germline V gene, CDR1 is PRHDT and CDR2 is FYEKMQ (reference sequence). With 4 bases clipped from V and 0 bases from J, the junction kept 2 bases outside the gene matches. DNA of the CDR3: TGTGCCAGCAGCTGGGGACAGGGGGTTAGCAATCAGCCCCAGCATTTT. Its translation: CASSWGQGVSNQPQHF.

This chain joins TRBV6-4 and TRBJ1-3, with 7 bases matching TRBD1. The CDR3 runs to 15 residues. Losses at the gene ends were 6 bases for V and 1 base for J; bases not matched to a gene: 6. The V gene's germline CDR1 is MRHNA and CDR2 SNTAGT. CDR3 bases: TGTGCCAGCAGACGGGACAGCAAATCTGGAAACACCATATATTTT. Translated, it gives CASRRDSKSGNTIYF.

J is TRBJ2-5 and V is TRBV21-1; the table's D call TRBD1 went unverified against the DNA. TRBV21-1 is labeled a pseudogene. There are 14 residues in the CDR3. The CDR3 DNA follows: TGTGCCAGCCCCCGGGGGACAGGGAAAGAGACCCAGTACTTC. It encodes CASPRGTGKETQYF.